A selection of T cell receptor beta chains follows, all from one sample in a study of T cells in Graves' hyperthyroidism and ophthalmopathy. TCRdb used MiXCR to reprocess the multiplex PCR reads, holding one entry per CDR3 protein. The sample lists hundreds of thousands of distinct CDR3 sequences, around 46% occurring once. The sample comprised peripheral blood or thyroid tissue (not recorded which). Source of these receptors: a woman younger than 35 with Graves' hyperthyroidism. The CDR3 runs from the conserved cysteine through the conserved F or W. A D gene is named only where the DNA matches it firmly. Clone sizes are given selectively: once, few, many, or a class where the clone is expanded.

abundance: -
j_gene: TRBJ1-2
v_gene: TRBV5-1
d_gene: -
CDR3aa: CASSVVGSNYGYTF
CDR3nt: TGCGCCAGCAGCGTTGTCGGGTCGAACTATGGCTACACCTTC

abundance: few
j_gene: TRBJ1-3
v_gene: TRBV6-1
d_gene: -
CDR3aa: CASSPRGSSGNTIYF
CDR3nt: TGTGCCAGCAGCCCGAGAGGGAGCTCTGGAAACACCATATATTTT

abundance: -
j_gene: TRBJ1-2
v_gene: TRBV20-1
d_gene: TRBD1
CDR3aa: CSRTGGLEGYTF
CDR3nt: TGCAGTAGGACAGGGGGATTGGAAGGCTACACCTTC

abundance: -
j_gene: TRBJ1-2
v_gene: TRBV7-3
d_gene: TRBD1
CDR3aa: CASSLPGQGHYGYTF
CDR3nt: TGTGCCAGCAGCTTGCCCGGACAGGGCCACTATGGCTACACCTTC

abundance: once
j_gene: TRBJ2-5
v_gene: TRBV15
d_gene: TRBD1
CDR3aa: CATSRDQGASETQYF
CDR3nt: TGTGCCACCAGCAGAGATCAGGGGGCATCGGAGACCCAGTACTTC

abundance: -
j_gene: TRBJ2-7
v_gene: TRBV6-5
d_gene: TRBD1
CDR3aa: CASSLRNRGYEQYF
CDR3nt: TGTGCCAGCAGTTTAAGGAACAGGGGCTACGAGCAGTACTTC

abundance: -
j_gene: TRBJ2-7
v_gene: TRBV29-1
d_gene: TRBD2
CDR3aa: CSLGLDDEQYF
CDR3nt: TGCAGCTTAGGACTAGATGACGAGCAGTACTTC

abundance: -
j_gene: TRBJ2-5
v_gene: TRBV20-1
d_gene: TRBD2
CDR3aa: CSALAGDTQETQYF
CDR3nt: TGCAGTGCTCTAGCGGGCGATACCCAAGAGACCCAGTACTTC

abundance: -
j_gene: TRBJ2-6
v_gene: TRBV11-1
d_gene: TRBD1
CDR3aa: CASSPFGTGYSGANVLTF
CDR3nt: TGTGCCAGCAGTCCATTCGGGACAGGGTATTCTGGGGCCAACGTCCTGACTTTC

abundance: few
j_gene: TRBJ1-4
v_gene: TRBV5-6
d_gene: -
CDR3aa: CASSTRYEKLFF
CDR3nt: TGTGCCAGCAGCACACGGTATGAAAAACTGTTTTTT

abundance: many
j_gene: TRBJ1-1
v_gene: TRBV5-1
d_gene: -
CDR3aa: CASSLSTATEAFF
CDR3nt: TGCGCCAGCAGCTTGAGCACAGCCACTGAAGCTTTCTTT

abundance: few
j_gene: TRBJ2-6
v_gene: TRBV12-3/TRBV12-4
d_gene: -
CDR3aa: CASSLAPGAHPGANVLTF
CDR3nt: TGTGCCAGCAGTTTAGCTCCGGGGGCGCACCCCGGGGCCAACGTCCTGACTTTC

abundance: many
j_gene: TRBJ1-5
v_gene: TRBV2
d_gene: -
CDR3aa: CASTDAGQPQHF
CDR3nt: TGTGCCAGCACCGACGCAGGTCAGCCCCAGCATTTT

abundance: -
j_gene: TRBJ2-7
v_gene: TRBV10-3
d_gene: TRBD1
CDR3aa: CASSDRGPNEYEQYF
CDR3nt: TGTGCCAGCAGCGACAGGGGGCCAAATGAGTACGAGCAGTACTTC

abundance: -
j_gene: TRBJ1-2
v_gene: TRBV19
d_gene: -
CDR3aa: CASSIFGGIDYGYTF
CDR3nt: TGTGCCAGTAGTATATTCGGGGGGATTGACTATGGCTACACCTTC

abundance: many
j_gene: TRBJ1-1
v_gene: TRBV9
d_gene: -
CDR3aa: CASSVEEGTEAFF
CDR3nt: TGTGCCAGCAGCGTAGAGGAAGGCACTGAAGCTTTCTTT

abundance: -
j_gene: TRBJ2-5
v_gene: TRBV20-1
d_gene: -
CDR3aa: CSARTGQEAQYF
CDR3nt: TGCAGTGCTAGGACCGGGCAAGAGGCCCAGTACTTC

abundance: -
j_gene: TRBJ1-2
v_gene: TRBV24-1
d_gene: TRBD1
CDR3aa: CATSDLRGTGANYGYTF
CDR3nt: TGTGCCACCAGTGATTTGCGAGGGACAGGAGCTAACTATGGCTACACCTTC

abundance: -
j_gene: TRBJ1-1
v_gene: TRBV7-2
d_gene: -
CDR3aa: CASSLGVTVATEAFF
CDR3nt: TGTGCCAGCAGCTTAGGTGTGACGGTGGCCACTGAAGCTTTCTTT

abundance: -
j_gene: TRBJ1-5
v_gene: TRBV2
d_gene: TRBD1
CDR3aa: CASSETGLGQPQHF
CDR3nt: TGTGCCAGCAGTGAGACAGGGCTCGGTCAGCCCCAGCATTTT

abundance: -
j_gene: TRBJ2-7
v_gene: TRBV2
d_gene: -
CDR3aa: CASSEGDTGEQYF
CDR3nt: TGTGCCAGCAGTGAAGGAGACACCGGGGAGCAGTACTTC

abundance: few
j_gene: TRBJ1-1
v_gene: TRBV11-2
d_gene: -
CDR3aa: CASSLGSWGTEAFF
CDR3nt: TGTGCCAGCAGCTTAGGGAGTTGGGGTACTGAAGCTTTCTTT

abundance: once
j_gene: TRBJ1-5
v_gene: TRBV2
d_gene: -
CDR3aa: CASGSAQHF
CDR3nt: TGTGCTTCAGGTTCTGCCCAGCATTTT

abundance: -
j_gene: TRBJ1-2
v_gene: TRBV25-1
d_gene: -
CDR3aa: CASSELGRTNYGYTF
CDR3nt: TGTGCCAGCAGTGAATTGGGCAGGACTAACTATGGCTACACCTTC

abundance: -
j_gene: TRBJ1-2
v_gene: TRBV20-1
d_gene: TRBD1
CDR3aa: CSARDSDRQYGYTF
CDR3nt: TGCAGTGCTAGAGACTCGGACAGGCAGTATGGCTACACCTTC

abundance: -
j_gene: TRBJ1-5
v_gene: TRBV24-1
d_gene: -
CDR3aa: CATSGTGTNQPQHF
CDR3nt: TGTGCCACCAGCGGAACAGGGACCAATCAGCCCCAGCATTTT

abundance: -
j_gene: TRBJ2-5
v_gene: TRBV7-2
d_gene: -
CDR3aa: CASSFSAFGLNRETQYF
CDR3nt: TGTGCCAGCAGCTTTAGCGCCTTCGGGTTGAACAGGGAGACCCAGTACTTC

abundance: many
j_gene: TRBJ1-4
v_gene: TRBV7-9
d_gene: -
CDR3aa: CASSFTGPNEKLFF
CDR3nt: TGTGCCAGCAGCTTCACAGGGCCTAATGAAAAACTGTTTTTT